The next 6 T cell receptor beta chains were all read from a single sample in a study of T cells after yellow fever vaccination (dated 2019 in TCRdb). The library was obtained by 5' RACE. Sequencing was carried out with an Illumina HiSeq 2500. The raw public data were reprocessed by TCRdb itself: fastp quality trimming at Q25, MiXCR clonotype calling, in-frame beta chains only. CDR3 protein duplicates are merged, each entry listing the most common genes and DNA. Present in this sample are 300,000 or so distinct CDR3 sequences, about an eighth of which were seen just once. The top ten hold around 0.49% of the sample. The treatment or condition label corresponds to: live attenuated yellow fever vaccine strain. This material consisted of CD4+ T cells sorted from PBMCs, taken 45 days after the yellow fever booster vaccination. The receptors originated from a man aged 25-40 years who received the YFV17D yellow fever vaccine.

The CDR3 here is CASRTFNTGELFF. CDR3 bases: TGCGCCAGCCGGACATTTAACACCGGGGAGCTGTTTTTT. V and J are TRBV10-2 and TRBJ2-2; weak D call: TRBD1 (5 bases). Germline V gene lookup returns CDR1 WSHSY and CDR2 SAAADI. This CDR3 spans 13 amino acids. V lost 8 bases to trimming and J lost 2 bases, with 9 bases between them.

The genes are TRBV7-2 and TRBJ2-2; no firm D call. This CDR3 comprises 15 residues. The V end lost 5 bases, the J end lost 6 bases, and 16 bases lay between the germline ends. Germline CDR1 SGHTA, CDR2 FQGNSA. CDR3 sequence (DNA): TGTGCCAGCAGCAAACCCTCCTCTGGGGCCGGGGAGCTGTTTTTT. This translates into CASSKPSSGAGELFF.

The J gene is TRBJ2-1, the V gene TRBV20-1; D ambiguous. The V end lost 5 bases, the J end lost 0 bases, and 11 bases lay between the germline ends. CDR1 is DFQATT and CDR2 is SNEGSKA in the germline V gene (reference sequence). The CDR3 is 14 residues long. The CDR3 sequence is CSALNPPSYNEQFF. CDR3 nucleotide sequence: TGCAGTGCTCTCAACCCCCCCTCCTACAATGAGCAGTTCTTC.

This clonotype showed up many times. V usage is TRBV7-9 and J usage is TRBJ2-7, with a possible D match to TRBD2 (5 bases). CDR1 and CDR2 (germline): SEHNR, FQNEAQ (reference sequence). The CDR3 has 14 amino acids. Trimming shortened V by 1 base and J by 2 bases, and 9 bases separated the two germline ends. DNA of the CDR3: TGTGCCAGCAGCTTAGGGTTGCGGGCCTACGAGCAGTACTTC. Translating it yields CASSLGLRAYEQYF. The entire variable domain, with the rest obtained from reference TRBV7-9 and TRBJ2-7, is as follows: DTGVSQNPRHKITKRGQNVTFRCDPISEHNRLYWYRQTLGQGPEFLTYFQNEAQLEKSRLLSDRFSAERPKGSFSTLEIQRTEQGDSAMYLCASSLGLRAYEQYFGPGTRLTVT.

V usage is TRBV12-3 or TRBV12-4 and J usage is TRBJ1-6, with a weak D call TRBD1 (5 bases). Trimming left V 5 bases short and J 10 bases short, with 21 bases between. This CDR3 contains 16 residues. The CDR3 spells CASSPSGRGGRSPLHF. The CDR3 coding sequence is TGTGCCAGCAGTCCTTCGGGTAGGGGAGGGCGGTCACCCCTCCACTTT.

J is TRBJ2-2 and V is TRBV5-1; no definite D call. In germline, CDR1 is SGHRS, CDR2 YFSETQ. V was trimmed by 2 bases and J by 4 bases, leaving 12 bases between them. This CDR3 contains 15 residues. This CDR3 reads CASSFLRSSTGELFF. For the CDR3, the DNA is TGCGCCAGCAGCTTTCTAAGGTCGAGCACCGGGGAGCTGTTTTTT.